This note documents a single T cell receptor beta chain sequence. Its matching antigen is unknown. The data stem from a study of cytomegalovirus exposure and HLA in healthy donors. Turning to the study itself: Researchers previously reported finding just under 120 million unique TCR beta sequences from 170 million or so T cells. Study conclusions and caveats: While the bulk of TCR sequences proved rare, some public TCRs turned up in many donors. Some V segments could not be told apart, so they were left out, TRBV6-2 and TRBV6-3 among them.

Trimming took 0 bases from V and 1 from J, leaving 9 bases between them. Germline V gene sequence: CDR1 WSHSY, CDR2 SAAADI. This CDR3 comprises 15 residues. The PCR had 60 Vbeta and 13 Jbeta primers. Some clones are missing from TCRdb's copy, which holds only in-frame ones; the method was immunoSEQ multiplex PCR. The sample has 250,000 to 300,000 clones, about 93% seen once. This chain uses TRBV10-2 with TRBJ2-5, with D possibly matching TRBD2 (6 bases). The TCR was taken from a girl aged 2 to 9 in good health and CMV-seronegative. Sequenced sample: PBMCs. The DNA of the CDR3 is TGCGCCAGCAGTGAGTCGGGAGCGGGCCAAGAGACCCAGTACTTC. This gives the protein CASSESGAGQETQYF.